This entry lists 10 T cell receptor beta chains sequenced from one sample in a study of control samples from healthy donors and cancer patients. Some clones are missing from TCRdb's copy, which holds only in-frame ones; the method was immunoSEQ multiplex PCR. The sample has about 220,000 clones; around 94% are singletons. Sequencing input: blood. Receptors originate from a man over 45 in good health.

This chain joins TRBV19 and TRBJ2-3, with a possible D match to TRBD1 (6 bases). Germline loops: CDR1 LNHDA, CDR2 SQIVND (reference sequence). CDR3 length: 12 amino acids. V was clipped by 5 bases and J by 9 bases, with 12 bases between them. CDR3 DNA: TGTGCCAGTAGTGTCCACAGGGACACGCAGTATTTT. Protein product: CASSVHRDTQYF.

CDR3 amino acids: CASSSRTGDETQYF. The CDR3 nucleotides are TGTGCCAGCAGTTCCCGGACAGGGGACGAGACCCAGTACTTC. The chain couples TRBV27 to TRBJ2-5, with 9 bases that match TRBD1. J lost 5 bases, V lost 4 bases, and 5 bases had no gene match. The CDR3 loop spans 14 amino acids. CDR1 MNHEY and CDR2 SMNVEV come from the germline V gene (reference sequence).

The gene calls are TRBV7-3 and TRBJ2-3; D unclear. Germline V gives CDR1 SGHTA, CDR2 FQGTGA. The V gene lost 3 bases and the J gene lost 7 bases, with 5 bases spanning the gap. This CDR3 spans 11 amino acids. The CDR3 bases are TGTGCCAGCAGCTTCTCTCATACGCAGTATTTT. Translating gives CASSFSHTQYF.

This chain's CDR3 is CASSPSGQGAGYTF. The CDR3 coding sequence is TGTGCCAGCAGCCCCTCCGGGCAGGGGGCCGGCTACACCTTC. The chain joins TRBV7-9 to TRBJ1-2; 8 nucleotides line up with TRBD1. In germline, CDR1 is SEHNR, CDR2 FQNEAQ (reference sequence). The CDR3 loop spans 14 amino acids. With V trimmed by 5 bases and J by 8 bases, 10 bases remained unmatched. Full variable domain (outside the CDR3, taken from reference TRBV7-9 and TRBJ1-2): DTGVSQNPRHKITKRGQNVTFRCDPISEHNRLYWYRQTLGQGPEFLTYFQNEAQLEKSRLLSDRFSAERPKGSFSTLEIQRTEQGDSAMYLCASSPSGQGAGYTFGSGTRLTVV.

The rearrangement links TRBV5-4 to TRBJ2-5; D is undetermined. The CDR3 covers 15 residues. Trimming cost V 1 base and J 1 base, with 11 bases left between them. Looked up from germline, CDR1 is SGHNT and CDR2 is YYREEE (reference sequence). The CDR3 sequence is CASSLLGPAQETQYF. The DNA of the CDR3 is TGTGCCAGCAGCTTGCTGGGCCCGGCCCAAGAGACCCAGTACTTC.

The chain links TRBV5-8 to TRBJ2-2; D possibly matches TRBD1 or TRBD2 (5 bases each). V gave up 0 bases and J gave up 4 bases, with 13 bases separating them. Germline V gene lookup returns CDR1 SGHTS and CDR2 YDEGEE. This CDR3 comprises 16 residues. The CDR3 loop reads CASSLVRGSSTGELFF. As DNA, the CDR3 is TGTGCCAGCAGCTTGGTGAGGGGCTCGAGCACCGGGGAGCTGTTTTTT.

This chain connects TRBV19 to TRBJ2-3; unclear D gene. The CDR3 sequence is 15 residues long. Per the germline V gene, CDR1 is LNHDA and CDR2 is SQIVND (reference sequence). The V gene lost 1 base and the J gene lost 1 base, with 9 bases spanning the gap. The CDR3 loop reads CASSIVVAGTDTQYF. The CDR3 nucleotides are TGTGCCAGTAGTATAGTTGTGGCTGGCACAGATACGCAGTATTTT.

The chain recombines TRBV5-4 with TRBJ1-2; no clear D. The V and J ends lost 5 bases and 5 bases respectively, with 16 bases between them. The germline CDR1 and CDR2 sequences are SGHNT and YYREEE (reference sequence). The CDR3 contains 14 residues. The CDR3 sequence: CASSSFQMGYGYTF. DNA of the CDR3: TGTGCCAGCAGTTCTTTTCAGATGGGGTATGGCTACACCTTC.

This sequence joins TRBV19 and TRBJ1-2, with D possibly being TRBD1 (6 bases). Germline V gene lookup returns CDR1 LNHDA and CDR2 SQIVND (reference sequence). CDR3 length: 13 residues. V was pared by 5 bases and J by 3 bases, with 10 bases between. The CDR3 is CASSPRQDYGYTF. CDR3 nucleotide sequence: TGTGCCAGTAGTCCGCGACAGGACTATGGCTACACCTTC.

This chain joins TRBV10-1 and TRBJ1-5, with TRBD1 matching 11 bases. V lost 2 bases, J lost 4 bases, and 7 bases stayed unmatched. The germline gives CDR1 WNHNN, CDR2 SYGVQD (reference sequence). CDR3 length: 17 amino acids. This CDR3 is CASSEPHRDRGNQPQHF. For the CDR3, the DNA is TGCGCCAGCAGTGAGCCGCACCGGGACAGGGGGAATCAGCCCCAGCATTTT.